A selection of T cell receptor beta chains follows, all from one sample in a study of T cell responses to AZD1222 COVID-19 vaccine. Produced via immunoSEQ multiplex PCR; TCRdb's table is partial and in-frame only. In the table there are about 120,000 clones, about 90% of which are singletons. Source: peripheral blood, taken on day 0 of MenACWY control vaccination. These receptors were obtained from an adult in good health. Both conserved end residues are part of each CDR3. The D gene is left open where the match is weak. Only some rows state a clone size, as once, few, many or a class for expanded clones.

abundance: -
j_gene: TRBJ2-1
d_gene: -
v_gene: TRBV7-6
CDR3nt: TGTGCCAGCAGAGAAGCGAAGAGCTCCTACAATGAGCAGTTCTTC
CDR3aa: CASREAKSSYNEQFF

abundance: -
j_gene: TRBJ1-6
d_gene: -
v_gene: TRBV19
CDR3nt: TGTGCCAGTAGTATCCCGGTAGGAGGGCGAGTGAATTCACCCCTCCACTTT
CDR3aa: CASSIPVGGRVNSPLHF

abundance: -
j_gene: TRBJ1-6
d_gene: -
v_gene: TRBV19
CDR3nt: TGTGCCAGTAGGAAGTCGGGAAGCGGGCCACCCCTCCACTTT
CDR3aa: CASRKSGSGPPLHF

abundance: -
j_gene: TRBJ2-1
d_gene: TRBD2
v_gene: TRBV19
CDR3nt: TGTGCCAGTAGACTAGCGGGAGTAGGCAATGAGCAGTTCTTC
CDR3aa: CASRLAGVGNEQFF

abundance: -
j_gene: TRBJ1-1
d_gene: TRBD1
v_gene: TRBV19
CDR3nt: TGTGCCAGTAGTGTGCGACAGGGAAGGAATGAAGCTTTCTTT
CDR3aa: CASSVRQGRNEAFF

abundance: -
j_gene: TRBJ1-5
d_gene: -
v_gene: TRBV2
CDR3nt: TGTGCCAGCAGCAATCAGCCCCAGCATTTT
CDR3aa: CASSNQPQHF

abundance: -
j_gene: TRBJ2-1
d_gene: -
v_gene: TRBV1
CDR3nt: TGCACCAGCAGCCGGAAGACAGTAAATGAGCAGTTCTTC
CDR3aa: CTSSRKTVNEQFF

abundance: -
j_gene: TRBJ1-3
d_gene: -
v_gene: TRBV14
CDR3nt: TGTGCCAGCAGCCCGGACGGTTACTCTGGAAACACCATATATTTT
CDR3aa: CASSPDGYSGNTIYF

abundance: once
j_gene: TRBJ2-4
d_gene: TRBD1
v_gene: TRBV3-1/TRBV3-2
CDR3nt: TGTGCCAGCAGCCGAGGACGACAGGGGAAAAACATTCAGTACTTC
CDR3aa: CASSRGRQGKNIQYF

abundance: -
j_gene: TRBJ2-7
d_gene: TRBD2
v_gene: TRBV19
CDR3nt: TGTGCCAGTAGTATACGGCCTAGCGGGGTGCTGAACTTC
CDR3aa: CASSIRPSGVLNF

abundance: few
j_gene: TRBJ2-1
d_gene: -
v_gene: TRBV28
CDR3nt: TGTGCCAGCAGTATTCGACGGGAGTTGGGGAATGAGCAGTTCTTC
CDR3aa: CASSIRRELGNEQFF